These T cell receptor beta chains were read from a single sample in a study of blood T cell repertoires in COVID-19. Here immunoSEQ multiplex PCR was the method, and the copy in TCRdb shows in-frame clones only, minus some. Of under 300,000 clones listed, around 90% are singletons. The material sequenced was peripheral blood. These receptors came from a man aged 45-60 years with acute or convalescent COVID-19. CDR3s include the opening cysteine and the closing phenylalanine or tryptophan. Each record gives: V gene, clone size, J gene, D gene, CDR3 protein, CDR3 DNA. D genes are given only for firm matches. The size of a clone is reported for some rows only, either as once, few or many, or as a class for expanded clones.

v_gene: TRBV7-9; abundance: -; j_gene: TRBJ1-6; d_gene: -; CDR3aa: CASSLGQSSYNSPLHF; CDR3nt: TGTGCCAGCAGCTTAGGACAGAGCTCCTATAATTCACCCCTCCACTTT
v_gene: TRBV7-2; abundance: -; j_gene: TRBJ1-2; d_gene: TRBD1; CDR3aa: CASSSDVTQGAYGYTF; CDR3nt: TGTGCCAGCAGCTCCGATGTAACACAGGGGGCTTATGGCTACACCTTC
v_gene: TRBV27; abundance: few; j_gene: TRBJ1-2; d_gene: TRBD1; CDR3aa: CASRLRDRDVGYTF; CDR3nt: TGTGCCAGCCGACTACGGGACAGGGATGTTGGCTACACCTTC
v_gene: TRBV27; abundance: -; j_gene: TRBJ2-3; d_gene: -; CDR3aa: CASSLRGPPVYF; CDR3nt: TGTGCCAGCAGTTTAAGGGGCCCTCCAGTGTATTTT
v_gene: TRBV5-1; abundance: -; j_gene: TRBJ2-5; d_gene: -; CDR3aa: CASSLSSGSQETQYF; CDR3nt: TGCGCCAGCAGCTTGAGTAGCGGTAGCCAAGAGACCCAGTACTTC
v_gene: TRBV6-6; abundance: -; j_gene: TRBJ2-2; d_gene: -; CDR3aa: CASSYSWGAGTGELFF; CDR3nt: TGTGCCAGCAGTTACTCCTGGGGCGCGGGGACCGGGGAGCTGTTTTTT
v_gene: TRBV7-9; abundance: -; j_gene: TRBJ1-4; d_gene: -; CDR3aa: CASSLGRGVENEKLFF; CDR3nt: TGTGCCAGCAGCTTAGGGCGCGGGGTCGAGAATGAAAAACTGTTTTTT
v_gene: TRBV10-3; abundance: -; j_gene: TRBJ2-1; d_gene: TRBD2; CDR3aa: CAIRAGDRYNEQFF; CDR3nt: TGTGCCATCAGAGCGGGGGACCGTTACAATGAGCAGTTCTTC
v_gene: TRBV7-8; abundance: -; j_gene: TRBJ1-5; d_gene: TRBD1; CDR3aa: CASSLVRGDQLNQPQHF; CDR3nt: TGTGCCAGCAGCTTAGTCAGGGGGGACCAGCTAAATCAGCCCCAGCATTTT
v_gene: TRBV4-1; abundance: -; j_gene: TRBJ1-3; d_gene: -; CDR3aa: CASSQEGAHGNTIYF; CDR3nt: TGCGCCAGCAGCCAAGAGGGGGCGCATGGAAACACCATATATTTT
v_gene: TRBV18; abundance: -; j_gene: TRBJ1-5; d_gene: -; CDR3aa: CASSPRGGEQPQHF; CDR3nt: TGTGCCAGCTCACCACGAGGGGGAGAACAGCCCCAGCATTTT
v_gene: TRBV19; abundance: -; j_gene: TRBJ1-1; d_gene: TRBD1; CDR3aa: CASSIAPRGLGTEAFF; CDR3nt: TGTGCCAGTAGTATAGCGCCCAGGGGGCTGGGCACTGAAGCTTTCTTT
v_gene: TRBV3-1/TRBV3-2; abundance: -; j_gene: TRBJ2-1; d_gene: TRBD2; CDR3aa: CASSPDPLAGGDEQFF; CDR3nt: TGTGCCAGCAGCCCCGACCCACTAGCGGGGGGCGATGAGCAGTTCTTC
v_gene: TRBV9; abundance: -; j_gene: TRBJ1-2; d_gene: TRBD1; CDR3aa: CASSVQDRGNYGYTF; CDR3nt: TGTGCCAGCAGCGTGCAGGACAGGGGGAACTATGGCTACACCTTC
v_gene: TRBV6-5; abundance: -; j_gene: TRBJ1-5; d_gene: -; CDR3aa: CASRENGNQPQHF; CDR3nt: TGTGCCAGCAGGGAGAATGGCAATCAGCCCCAGCATTTT
v_gene: TRBV18; abundance: -; j_gene: TRBJ1-5; d_gene: TRBD1; CDR3aa: CASSSTGDQPQHF; CDR3nt: TGTGCCAGCTCATCTACAGGGGATCAGCCCCAGCATTTT
v_gene: TRBV12-3/TRBV12-4; abundance: -; j_gene: TRBJ2-1; d_gene: -; CDR3aa: CASSWLAVNEQFF; CDR3nt: TGTGCCAGCAGTTGGCTAGCTGTCAATGAGCAGTTCTTC
v_gene: TRBV10-2; abundance: -; j_gene: TRBJ1-2; d_gene: -; CDR3aa: CASSSQGPSLYYGYTF; CDR3nt: TGCGCCAGCAGTTCACAGGGCCCGTCACTTTACTATGGCTACACCTTC
v_gene: TRBV19; abundance: -; j_gene: TRBJ2-1; d_gene: -; CDR3aa: CASSTFNEQFF; CDR3nt: TGTGCCAGTAGTACCTTCAATGAGCAGTTCTTC
v_gene: TRBV30; abundance: -; j_gene: TRBJ1-1; d_gene: -; CDR3aa: CAWSNHRLNTEAFF; CDR3nt: TGTGCCTGGAGCAACCACAGGCTGAACACTGAAGCTTTCTTT
v_gene: TRBV6-6; abundance: -; j_gene: TRBJ1-1; d_gene: -; CDR3aa: CASRREAGTEAFF; CDR3nt: TGTGCCAGCCGCCGGGAGGCAGGCACTGAAGCTTTCTTT
v_gene: TRBV7-2; abundance: -; j_gene: TRBJ2-2; d_gene: TRBD2; CDR3aa: CASSLEGTSGAAGELFF; CDR3nt: TGTGCCAGCAGCTTAGAAGGAACTAGCGGGGCGGCCGGGGAGCTGTTTTTT
v_gene: TRBV14; abundance: -; j_gene: TRBJ2-5; d_gene: TRBD2; CDR3aa: CASSILAQETQYF; CDR3nt: TGTGCCAGCAGCATACTAGCGCAAGAGACCCAGTACTTC
v_gene: TRBV6-2/TRBV6-3; abundance: -; j_gene: TRBJ2-7; d_gene: -; CDR3aa: CASSLTWGGRNEQYF; CDR3nt: TGTGCCAGCAGTCTTACCTGGGGGGGGCGGAACGAGCAGTACTTC
v_gene: TRBV19; abundance: -; j_gene: TRBJ2-7; d_gene: -; CDR3aa: CASSIGWGGAYEQYF; CDR3nt: TGTGCCAGTAGTATAGGGTGGGGGGGCGCCTACGAGCAGTACTTC
v_gene: TRBV3-1/TRBV3-2; abundance: once; j_gene: TRBJ1-2; d_gene: -; CDR3aa: CASSQDGGGYTF; CDR3nt: TGTGCCAGCAGCCAAGATGGGGGGGGCTACACCTTC
v_gene: TRBV29-1; abundance: -; j_gene: TRBJ1-2; d_gene: -; CDR3aa: CSVDAGLYGYTF; CDR3nt: TGCAGCGTTGATGCAGGGCTCTATGGCTACACCTTC
v_gene: TRBV3-1/TRBV3-2; abundance: -; j_gene: TRBJ2-2; d_gene: TRBD2; CDR3aa: CASSQGLGTLNGELFF; CDR3nt: TGTGCCAGCAGCCAGGGACTAGGTACCCTTAACGGGGAGCTGTTTTTT
v_gene: TRBV19; abundance: -; j_gene: TRBJ2-1; d_gene: -; CDR3aa: CASSITGEQFF; CDR3nt: TGTGCCAGTAGTATTACGGGTGAGCAGTTCTTC
v_gene: TRBV2; abundance: -; j_gene: TRBJ1-5; d_gene: -; CDR3aa: CASNPGGGSNQPQHF; CDR3nt: TGTGCCAGCAATCCCGGGGGGGGTAGCAATCAGCCCCAGCATTTT
v_gene: TRBV6-4; abundance: -; j_gene: TRBJ2-3; d_gene: TRBD2; CDR3aa: CASSVGSGADTQYF; CDR3nt: TGTGCCAGCAGTGTTGGTAGCGGGGCAGATACGCAGTATTTT